The 4 T cell receptor beta chains below were found in one sample sequenced in a study of beta chain features in type 1 diabetes. Study observations and caveats: Shorter TCRB CDR3s, moderately but significantly so, marked every one of the four CD4+ subsets in Type 1 diabetes patients.

No antigen has been identified for these receptors. Since all of the isolated RNA was reverse transcribed, expressed TCRB transcripts were what got sequenced. The repertoire was sequenced with immunoSEQ multiplex PCR; TCRdb's copy has only in-frame clones and lacks some. The table lists 150,000 to 190,000 clones, 10% to 13% of them singletons, with less than 0.5% in the top ten. Source material: central memory CD4+ T cells from blood. These receptors were obtained from a young man with type 1 diabetes.

CDR3 in DNA: TGTGCCAGCAGCCCGGGGGGATACAGGGGGCGAGAGACCCAGTACTTC. Protein sequence: CASSPGGYRGRETQYF. The rearrangement uses TRBV11-2 and TRBJ2-5; 9 positions agree with TRBD1. The germline V gene has CDR1 SGHAT and CDR2 FQNNGV. V trimming: 5 bases; J trimming: 4 bases; junction bases outside the gene matches: 11. The CDR3 runs 16 residues.

This clone was detected a few times. The CDR3 is CATSRESGNYEQYF. The CDR3 DNA is TGTGCCACCAGCAGAGAGTCAGGGAACTACGAGCAGTACTTC. The J gene is TRBJ2-7, the V gene TRBV15, with D perhaps TRBD1 (5 bases). The ends were cut back, 0 bases at V and 3 bases at J, with 9 bases in the middle. The CDR3 runs 14 residues. The germline V gene encodes CDR1 LNHNV and CDR2 YYDKDF (reference sequence). The full variable domain, in which reference TRBV15 and TRBJ2-7 provide the parts outside the CDR3, is DAMVIQNPRYQVTQFGKPVTLSCSQTLNHNVMYWYQQKSSQAPKLLFHYYDKDFNNEADTPDNFQSRRPNTSFCFLDIRSPGLGDTAMYLCATSRESGNYEQYFGPGTRLTVT.

J is TRBJ2-3 and V is TRBV18, with D maybe TRBD2 (5 bases). This CDR3 has 15 residues. With 0 bases removed from V and 6 bases from J, the gap between germline ends came to 13 bases. Germline values: CDR1 KGHSH, CDR2 LQKENI. The CDR3 region has the DNA TGTGCCAGCTCACCACCCATAGCGATTCGGGATACGCAGTATTTT. Amino acids: CASSPPIAIRDTQYF.

This chain connects TRBV5-4 to TRBJ2-1; 9 bases map to TRBD1. This CDR3 spans 15 amino acids. Per the germline V gene, CDR1 is SGHNT and CDR2 is YYREEE (reference sequence). V lost 6 bases, J lost 7 bases, and 11 bases stayed unmatched. Here the CDR3 reads CASTTGTGNRNEQFF. The CDR3 bases are TGTGCCAGCACCACGGGGACAGGGAATAGGAATGAGCAGTTCTTC.